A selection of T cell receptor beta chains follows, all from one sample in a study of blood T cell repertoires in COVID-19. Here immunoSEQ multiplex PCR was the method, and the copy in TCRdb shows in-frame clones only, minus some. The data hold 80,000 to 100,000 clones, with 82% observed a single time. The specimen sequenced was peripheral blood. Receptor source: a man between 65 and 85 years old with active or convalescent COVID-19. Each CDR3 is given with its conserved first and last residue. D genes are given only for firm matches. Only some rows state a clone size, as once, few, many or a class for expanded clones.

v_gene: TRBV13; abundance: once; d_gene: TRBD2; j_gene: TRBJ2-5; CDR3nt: TGTGCCAGCAGCGGGAGACTAGCGGGGGAAGAGACCCAGTACTTC; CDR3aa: CASSGRLAGEETQYF
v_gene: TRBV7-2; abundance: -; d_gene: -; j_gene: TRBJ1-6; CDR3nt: TGTGCCAGCAGCTTAGAGTGGGCGAGTAATTCACCCCTCCACTTT; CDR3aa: CASSLEWASNSPLHF
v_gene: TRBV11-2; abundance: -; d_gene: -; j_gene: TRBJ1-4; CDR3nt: TGTGCCAGCAGTCGGGGCGGGGCAGGCGGATTTGAAAAACTGTTTTTT; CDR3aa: CASSRGGAGGFEKLFF
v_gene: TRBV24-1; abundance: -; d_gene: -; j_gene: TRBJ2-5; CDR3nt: TGTGCCACCAGTGATGACAGGTTCCAAGAGACCCAGTACTTC; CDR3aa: CATSDDRFQETQYF
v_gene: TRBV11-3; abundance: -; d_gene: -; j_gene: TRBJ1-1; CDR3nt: TGTGCCAGCAGCCAGGGTTTAGGAAGCACTGAAGCTTTCTTT; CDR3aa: CASSQGLGSTEAFF
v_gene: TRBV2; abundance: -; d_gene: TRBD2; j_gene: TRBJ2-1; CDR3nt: TGTGCCAGCATTGGGACTAGCGGGCCTATCGAGCAGTTCTTC; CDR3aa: CASIGTSGPIEQFF
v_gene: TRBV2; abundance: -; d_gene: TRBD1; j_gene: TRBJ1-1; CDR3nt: TGTGCCAGCAGTGGACCAGGGGGCACTGAAGCTTTCTTT; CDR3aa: CASSGPGGTEAFF
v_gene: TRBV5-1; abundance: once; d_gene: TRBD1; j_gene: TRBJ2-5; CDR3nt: TGCGCCAGCAGTCTTACAGGGGGCCAAGAGACCCAGTACTTC; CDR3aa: CASSLTGGQETQYF
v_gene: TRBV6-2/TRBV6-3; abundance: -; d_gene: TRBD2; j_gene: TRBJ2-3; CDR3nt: TGTGCCAGCAGTCCCTGGGCTAGCGGGGGATTCAAAGATACGCAGTATTTT; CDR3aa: CASSPWASGGFKDTQYF
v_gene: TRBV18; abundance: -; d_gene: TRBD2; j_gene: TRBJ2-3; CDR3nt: TGTGCCAGCTCACCGGCTGGACTAGCGGGGGGAGATACGCAGTATTTT; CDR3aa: CASSPAGLAGGDTQYF
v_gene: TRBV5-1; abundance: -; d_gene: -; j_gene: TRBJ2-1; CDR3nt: TGCGCCAGCAGCTTGTCAGGGAGGGAGCAGTTCTTC; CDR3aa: CASSLSGREQFF
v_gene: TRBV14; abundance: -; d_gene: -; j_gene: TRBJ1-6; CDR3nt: TGTGCCAGCAGCCCCAATTCGGCGGGGCATTCACCCCTCCACTTT; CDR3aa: CASSPNSAGHSPLHF
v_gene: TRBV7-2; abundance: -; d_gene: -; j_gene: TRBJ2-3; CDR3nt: TGTGCCAGCAGCTCCCGGACAGTGAGCACAGATACGCAGTATTTT; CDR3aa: CASSSRTVSTDTQYF
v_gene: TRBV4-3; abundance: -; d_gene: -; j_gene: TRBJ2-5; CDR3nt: TGCGCCAGCAGCCAAGCTTGGCAGGCTCTACAAGAGACCCAGTACTTC; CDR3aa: CASSQAWQALQETQYF
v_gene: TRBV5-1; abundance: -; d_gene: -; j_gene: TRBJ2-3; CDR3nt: TGCGCCAGCAGCTTGGCCGGGGGCACAGATACGCAGTATTTT; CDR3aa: CASSLAGGTDTQYF
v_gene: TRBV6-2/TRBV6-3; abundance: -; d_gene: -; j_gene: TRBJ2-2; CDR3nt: TGTGCCAGCAGTTATAGAGCGAACACCGGGGAGCTGTTTTTT; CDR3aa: CASSYRANTGELFF
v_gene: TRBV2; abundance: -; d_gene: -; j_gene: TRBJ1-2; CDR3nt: TGCTCGGAGGGGCGCTGGGGGTATGGCTACACCTTC; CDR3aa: CSEGRWGYGYTF
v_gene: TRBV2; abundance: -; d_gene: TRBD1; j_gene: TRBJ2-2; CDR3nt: TGTGCCAGCAACAAAGGACAGGGTCGGACCGGGGAGCTGTTTTTT; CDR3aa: CASNKGQGRTGELFF
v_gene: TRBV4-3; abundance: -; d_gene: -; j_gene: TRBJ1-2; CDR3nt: TGCGCCAGCAGCCAAGACGGGATAGCTGGCTACACCTTC; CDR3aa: CASSQDGIAGYTF
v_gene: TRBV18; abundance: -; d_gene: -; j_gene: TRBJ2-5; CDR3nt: TGTGCCAGCTCACCGTCCCGTGAAGAGACCCAGTACTTC; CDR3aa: CASSPSREETQYF
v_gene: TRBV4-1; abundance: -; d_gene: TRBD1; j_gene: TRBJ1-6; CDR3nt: TGCGCCAGCAGCCAATTGACAGGGGGTTCACCCCTCCACTTT; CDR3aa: CASSQLTGGSPLHF
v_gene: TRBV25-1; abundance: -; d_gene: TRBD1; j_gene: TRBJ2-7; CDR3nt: TGTGCCAGCAGTGCGGGGACAGGCTACGAGCAGTACTTC; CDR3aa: CASSAGTGYEQYF
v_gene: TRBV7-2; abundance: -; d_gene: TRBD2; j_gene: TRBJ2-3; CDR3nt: TGTGCCAGCAGCACCCGTACGGGACTAGCAGATACGCAGTATTTT; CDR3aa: CASSTRTGLADTQYF
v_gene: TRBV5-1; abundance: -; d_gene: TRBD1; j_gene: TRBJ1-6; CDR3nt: TGCGCCAGCAGCTTGGAGCAACAGGGGGCGAATTCACCCCTCCACTTT; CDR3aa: CASSLEQQGANSPLHF
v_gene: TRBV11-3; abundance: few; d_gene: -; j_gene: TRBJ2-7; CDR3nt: TGTGCCAGCAGCTTACGAGGGATAGGCTACGAGCAGTACTTC; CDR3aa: CASSLRGIGYEQYF
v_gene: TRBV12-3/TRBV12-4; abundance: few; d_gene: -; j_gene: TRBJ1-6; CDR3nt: TGTGCCAGCAGTTTAGGGGAGCCACCCCTCCACTTT; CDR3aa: CASSLGEPPLHF
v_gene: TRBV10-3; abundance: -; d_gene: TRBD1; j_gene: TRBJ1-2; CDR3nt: TGTGCCATCAGGGAGGACAGGCCCTATGGCTACACCTTC; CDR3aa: CAIREDRPYGYTF
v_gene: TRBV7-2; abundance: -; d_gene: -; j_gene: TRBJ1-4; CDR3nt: TGTGCCAGCAGCTTAGGCCCAACCCCAGAAGAAAAACTGTTTTTT; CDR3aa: CASSLGPTPEEKLFF
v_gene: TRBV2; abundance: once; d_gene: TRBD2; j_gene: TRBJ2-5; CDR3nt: TGTGCCAGCAGTGAAGGCTGGGGGGGTTACTTC; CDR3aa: CASSEGWGGYF
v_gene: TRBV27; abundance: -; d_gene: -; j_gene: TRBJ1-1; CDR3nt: TGTGCCAGCAGTTTATCGGCAGGGCTGAACACTGAAGCTTTCTTT; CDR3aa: CASSLSAGLNTEAFF
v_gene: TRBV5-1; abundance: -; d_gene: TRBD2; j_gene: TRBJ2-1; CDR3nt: TGCGCCAGCAGCCCCCTCAGGGAGGGCTCAAGCTCCTACAATGAGCAGTTCTTC; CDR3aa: CASSPLREGSSSYNEQFF
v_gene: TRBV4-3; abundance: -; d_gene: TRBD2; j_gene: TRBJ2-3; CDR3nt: TGCGCCAGCAGCCTACGGACTAGCGGGTTGGGAGATACGCAGTATTTT; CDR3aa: CASSLRTSGLGDTQYF
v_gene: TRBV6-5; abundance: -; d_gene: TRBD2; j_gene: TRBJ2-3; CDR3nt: TGTGCCAGCAGTTATGGCGGGGGGACCACAGATACGCAGTATTTT; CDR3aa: CASSYGGGTTDTQYF
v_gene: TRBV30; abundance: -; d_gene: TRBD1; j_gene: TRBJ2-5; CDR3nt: TGTGCCTGGAGTTCGGGACAGCCATTTCTACAAGAGACCCAGTACTTC; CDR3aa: CAWSSGQPFLQETQYF
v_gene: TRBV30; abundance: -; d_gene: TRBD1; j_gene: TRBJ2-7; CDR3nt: TGTGCCTGGAGGACAGGGAGCTACGAGCAGTACTTC; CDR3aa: CAWRTGSYEQYF
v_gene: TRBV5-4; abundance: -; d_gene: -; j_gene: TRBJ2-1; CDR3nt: TGTGCCAGCAGCTTGGGTGGCGGAGGAATTGAGTATGAGCAGTTCTTC; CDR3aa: CASSLGGGGIEYEQFF
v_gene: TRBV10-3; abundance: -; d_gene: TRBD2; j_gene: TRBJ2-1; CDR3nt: TGTGCCATCAGTGAAGCGGGGGGCAGTGGAAATGAGCAGTTCTTC; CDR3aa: CAISEAGGSGNEQFF
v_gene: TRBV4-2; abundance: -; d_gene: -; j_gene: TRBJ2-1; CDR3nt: TGTGCCAGCAGCCATGTCACTAGCCGCTCCTACAATGAGCAGTTCTTC; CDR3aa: CASSHVTSRSYNEQFF
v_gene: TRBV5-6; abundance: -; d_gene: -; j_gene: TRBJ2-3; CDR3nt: TGTGCCAGCAGTCGGGGTCGCACAGATACGCAGTATTTT; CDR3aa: CASSRGRTDTQYF
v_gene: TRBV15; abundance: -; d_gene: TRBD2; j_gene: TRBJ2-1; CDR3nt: TGTGCCACCAGCAGAGAACTAGCGGGGCCCAGCTCCTACAATGAGCAGTTCTTC; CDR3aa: CATSRELAGPSSYNEQFF
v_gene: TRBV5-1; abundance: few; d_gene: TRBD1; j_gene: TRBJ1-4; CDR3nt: TGCGCCAGCAGCGAGGACAGGGGAACTAATGAAAAACTGTTTTTT; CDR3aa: CASSEDRGTNEKLFF
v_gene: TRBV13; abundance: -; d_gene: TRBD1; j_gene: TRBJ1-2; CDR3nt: TGTGCCAGCAGCTCCGGACAGGGATACTATGGCTACACCTTC; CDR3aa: CASSSGQGYYGYTF
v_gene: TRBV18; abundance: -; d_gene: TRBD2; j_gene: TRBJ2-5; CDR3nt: TGTGCCAGCTCACCGCTGACTAGCGGGGGGTCAGAGACCCAGTACTTC; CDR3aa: CASSPLTSGGSETQYF
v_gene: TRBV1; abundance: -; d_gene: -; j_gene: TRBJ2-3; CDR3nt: TGCACCCCCTTTGCCGGGGGTGTCGCAGATACGCAGTATTTT; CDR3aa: CTPFAGGVADTQYF
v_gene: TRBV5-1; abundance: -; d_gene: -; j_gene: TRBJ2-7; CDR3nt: TGCGCCAGCAGGTGGGACACCGCCTACGAGCAGTACTTC; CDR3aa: CASRWDTAYEQYF
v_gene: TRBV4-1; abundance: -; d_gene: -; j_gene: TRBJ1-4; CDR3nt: TGCGCCAGCAGCCTCCTGGCGGGGGCGGGTGAAAAACTGTTTTTT; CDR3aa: CASSLLAGAGEKLFF
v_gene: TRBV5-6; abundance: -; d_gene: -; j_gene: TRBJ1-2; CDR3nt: TGTGCCAGCAGCCCCAACCCACACCTGCTGGAGGGTCAACTCTATGGCTACACCTTC; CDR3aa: CASSPNPHLLEGQLYGYTF
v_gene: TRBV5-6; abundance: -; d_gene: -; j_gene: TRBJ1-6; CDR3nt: TGTGCCAGCAGCAGCGGACGGTCACCTCGGAATTCACCCCTCCACTTT; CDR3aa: CASSSGRSPRNSPLHF
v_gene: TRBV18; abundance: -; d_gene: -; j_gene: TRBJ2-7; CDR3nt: TGTGCCAGCTCACCAAGCCTCGGAAGGACAGCATCCTACGAGCAGTACTTC; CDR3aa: CASSPSLGRTASYEQYF
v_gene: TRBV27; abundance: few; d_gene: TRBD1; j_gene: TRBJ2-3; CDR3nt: TGTGCCAGCAGTTTAGAAGGACAGGGCACAGATACGCAGTATTTT; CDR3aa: CASSLEGQGTDTQYF
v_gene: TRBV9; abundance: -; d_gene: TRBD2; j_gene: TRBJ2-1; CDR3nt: TGTGCCAGCAGCCCGACTAGCGGGGGTTTGCATGAGCAGTTCTTC; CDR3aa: CASSPTSGGLHEQFF
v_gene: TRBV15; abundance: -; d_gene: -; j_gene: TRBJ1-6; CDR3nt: TGTGCCACCAGCAGAGATCGGTATAATTCACCCCTCCACTTT; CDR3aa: CATSRDRYNSPLHF
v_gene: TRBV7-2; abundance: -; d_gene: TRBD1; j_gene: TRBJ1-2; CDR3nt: TGTGCCAGCAGCCCGGACAGGAACTATGGCTACACCTTC; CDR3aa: CASSPDRNYGYTF
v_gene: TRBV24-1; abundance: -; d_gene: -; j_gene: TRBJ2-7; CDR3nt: TGTGCCACCAGTGATTTCAATGGCAAGCAGTACTTC; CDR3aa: CATSDFNGKQYF